This entry is about one T cell receptor beta chain. This clone's antigen is unknown. The record has no base qualities; no much larger clone is one base away. V is cut back by 4 bases and J by 4 bases, with 11 bases in the junction unmatched. From cysteine to phenylalanine, the CDR3 is 17 amino acids long. This entry keeps only the CDR3 DNA: 51 bases, framed from base 1. The germline V gene (reference sequence) yields LNHDA for CDR1 and SQIVND for CDR2. TCRbeta CDR3 regions were amplified from genomic DNA using the immunoSEQ Assay, a bias-controlled multiplex PCR. The study's own analysis went as follows. The number of nucleated cells in each sample was estimated from the amplification of reference gene primers within the assay. Sequence reads were collapsed and filtered to measure the absolute abundance of every unique TCRbeta CDR3 rearrangement. For each sample, productive Simpson clonality was calculated by taking the square root of Simpson's diversity index across productive rearrangements. Sourced from immuneACCESS, this table was stored by TCRdb with only in-frame sequences that have V and J called. A share of the clones is absent; for the studies checked, an unresolved V gene accounts for under half, and the remainder has no known explanation. The DNA gave D and trimming, while V, J and clone size come from that table. The sample profile shows some 130,000 clones; around 87% of them were found once. The top ten clones comprise more than 3.5% of the sample.

The entry originates in a study of blood T cell repertoires in COVID-19 (dated by TCRdb to the early 2020s). Background on the whole study: Samples from collaborators originated in the United States, Italy and Spain and spanned both the acute and convalescent phases of COVID-19. The prospective study material was composed of cDNA or gDNA derived from T cells, B-cell-depleted T cells, or PBMCs. Sample metadata almost always included a de-identified subject ID, COVID-19 status, age in years and sex. Subjects who had been exposed to COVID-19, were actively infected with it, or had recovered from it provided the deeply sampled blood TCRbeta repertoires that made up the dataset. Samples were obtained from the ongoing ImmuneRACE study (first 160 participants) and from some 1,200 subjects provided by 6 global collaborators. A freely available public database, intended as a resource for researchers studying the immune response to SARS-CoV-2, is where the repertoires were released. Where available, HLA class I and class II types were taken from metadata supplied by the sample provider and were not determined by assay-based typing.

The collaborating institutions used their own protocols to collect whole blood in K2EDTA tubes. Collaborator samples were shipped for TCRbeta analysis as frozen whole blood, isolated PBMCs, or DNA extracted from either sample type. What the research found in general, with its limitations: The quantity of clinical and demographic metadata differed by source and by participant and was supplied without curation.

The material sequenced was peripheral blood. The chain joins TRBV19 to TRBJ2-1; 9 middle bases align to TRBD2. The TCR originated in a woman aged 55-75 years with acute or convalescent COVID-19. The bases are TGTGCCAGTAGTACGCGATCGACTAGCGGATTATACAATGAGCAGTTCTTC. Translation gives CASSTRSTSGLYNEQFF.